This T cell receptor (beta chain) emerged from a study of cytomegalovirus exposure and HLA in healthy donors. Study findings and constraints: Equally common other TCR beta chains were less clonally expanded than HLA-associated ones, a later analysis found.

The PCR employed 60 Vbeta primers together with 13 Jbeta primers. Produced via immunoSEQ multiplex PCR; TCRdb's table is partial and in-frame only. The data contain over 150,000 clones, 75% to 90% of them singletons. For this clone: Its antigen remains unknown. The sample has other DNA sequences that encode this CDR3 too.

Germline V gives CDR1 SGDLS, CDR2 YYNGEE. The V and J ends lost 3 bases and 2 bases, in that order; junction bases with no gene match: 3. This CDR3 has 15 amino acids. Material: PBMCs. The source is a girl aged 2-10 years in good health and CMV-seropositive. The chain joins TRBV9 to TRBJ2-1; 9 bases are a match to TRBD2. CDR3 sequence reads: CASSATSGTYNEQFF. The DNA of the CDR3 is TGTGCCAGCAGCGCGACTAGCGGCACCTACAATGAGCAGTTCTTC.